Detailed here is one T cell receptor (beta chain). Its antigen is unidentified. The data derive from a study of OX40 agonist ivuxolimab in advanced cancers. Study context: The group had a mean age of roughly 65 years, ranged from about 20 to 79, and was roughly 83% male. Study-level points and caveats: Compared with CD4+, CD8+ T cells on average had more expanded clones. Doses of 0.1 to 3.0 mg/kg were accompanied by clonal expansion of CD4+ and CD8+ blood T cells by week 6.

This table comes from immunoSEQ multiplex PCR, and its TCRdb copy is limited to in-frame clones, with some not included. Of over 50,000 clones in the sample, roughly 80% were seen once. In germline, CDR1 is SGHAT, CDR2 FQDESV (reference sequence). The CDR3 has 14 residues. With V trimmed by 4 bases and J by 4 bases, 1 base remained unmatched. The rearrangement joins TRBV11-1 to TRBJ2-2, with 9 positions matching TRBD1. Source: CD4+ or CD8+ T cells sorted from blood, taken in a trial of the OX40 agonist ivuxolimab. The receptor was isolated from an adult with an advanced solid tumor such as melanoma, head and neck, liver or kidney cancer. In DNA, the CDR3 is TGTGCCAGCAGCTGGACAGGGGCCACCGGGGAGCTGTTTTTT. It is translated as CASSWTGATGELFF.